The source of this T cell receptor beta chain is a study of blood T cells in healthy people across ages. A second PCR, run for roughly 7 to 12 cycles, used a sample-barcoded 5' primer plus a J-beta primer mix. Each cDNA was tagged by a template-switch adaptor containing 12 random nucleotides. There were at least 3 million CDR3-containing paired-end reads obtained from each sample. In TCRdb, the 5' RACE reads were re-called with MiXCR into one record per CDR3 protein. The sample comprises about 640,000 distinct CDR3 sequences, 58% of which are singletons, and approximately 40% rests with the top ten. This clonotype has more than one count but fewer than ten. The sample comprised blood. This TCR was sampled from a man between 60 and 70 years old in good health.

The CDR3 loop is CASSLDRDTGELFF. Written as DNA, the CDR3 is TGTGCCAGCAGCCTTGACAGGGACACCGGGGAGCTGTTTTTT. V and J are TRBV7-9 and TRBJ2-2; TRBD1 matches at 7 bases. V lost 5 bases and J lost 3; bases outside the gene matches: 3. Germline assignment: CDR1 SEHNR and CDR2 FQNEAQ (reference sequence). The CDR3 has 14 amino acids.